These 11 T cell receptor beta chains came from one sample sequenced in a study of blood T cell repertoires in COVID-19. Generated by immunoSEQ multiplex PCR, the TCRdb table keeps only in-frame clones and is missing some. The repertoire holds around 250,000 clones, 65% to 85% seen once, with around 6% in the top ten. The sequenced material came from peripheral blood. The receptors were sampled from a man older than 75 with acute or convalescent COVID-19.

The chain is built from TRBV2 and TRBJ2-2; TRBD2 agrees at 12 bases. The germline V gene has CDR1 SNHLY and CDR2 FYNNEI. This CDR3 region has 17 residues. J was trimmed by 4 bases and V by 7 bases; bases with no gene match: 10. The CDR3 protein is CASTPNPGLAGTGELFF. The CDR3 DNA is TGTGCCAGCACCCCAAACCCGGGACTAGCGGGCACCGGGGAGCTGTTTTTT.

CDR3 region: CASSDRDTLNEQFF. CDR3 coding DNA: TGTGCCAGCAGCGACCGGGACACACTCAATGAGCAGTTCTTC. The chain combines TRBV7-6 with TRBJ2-1; possibly TRBD1 for D (6 bases). This CDR3 region has 14 residues. Trimming left V 5 bases short and J 6 bases short, with 14 bases between. Germline values: CDR1 SGHVS, CDR2 FNYEAQ.

This clone was observed a single time. The chain has TRBV4-2 and TRBJ1-1; D is ambiguous. Germline-derived CDR1 and CDR2 are LGHNA and YNFKEQ. With 2 bases removed from V and 0 bases from J, the gap between germline ends came to 4 bases. The CDR3 is 13 amino acids. The CDR3 DNA reads TGTGCCAGCAGCCAATCGGTGAACACTGAAGCTTTCTTT. It yields the protein CASSQSVNTEAFF.

The rearrangement uses TRBV5-1 and TRBJ1-5, with 11 bases that match TRBD1. This CDR3 is built from 15 residues. Germline V lookup: CDR1 SGHRS, CDR2 YFSETQ. V dropped 0 bases and J dropped 9; count of bases not matched to a gene: 5. CDR3 amino acids: CASSLEGTGGTPQHF. CDR3 nucleotides: TGCGCCAGCAGCTTGGAAGGGACAGGGGGGACGCCCCAGCATTTT.

The chain recombines TRBV9 with TRBJ2-6, with TRBD1 identical over 11 bases. Trimming took 3 bases from V and 2 from J; bases not matched to a gene: 1. The germline V gene encodes CDR1 SGDLS and CDR2 YYNGEE. The CDR3 sequence is 16 residues long. CDR3 sequence (DNA): TGTGCCAGCAGCGGGACAGGGGGCGCTGGGGCCAACGTCCTGACTTTC. Protein product: CASSGTGGAGANVLTF.

The rearrangement uses TRBV11-3 and TRBJ2-2; 12 nucleotides match TRBD2. There are 15 residues in the CDR3. The trim removed 5 bases at V and 7 bases at J, leaving 5 bases unmatched. CDR1 SGHNT and CDR2 YENEEA come from the germline V gene. The DNA of the CDR3 is TGTGCCAGCAGCCGACTAGCGGGGGTACACGGGGAGCTGTTTTTT. It is translated as CASSRLAGVHGELFF.

DNA for the CDR3: TGCGCCAGCAGCTCGACTAGCGGGAGATCGACAGATACGCAGTATTTT. This translates into CASSSTSGRSTDTQYF. V and J are TRBV5-1 and TRBJ2-3; 12 bases are shared with TRBD2. CDR3 length: 16 amino acids. The germline V gene encodes CDR1 SGHRS and CDR2 YFSETQ. Unmatched junction bases numbered 5, after V lost 3 bases and J lost 3 bases.

The rearrangement links TRBV7-9 to TRBJ2-1; D gene unclear. Germline assignment: CDR1 SEHNR and CDR2 FQNEAQ (reference sequence). Trimming removed 5 bases at V and 8 bases at J, with 13 bases between. The CDR3 totals 13 residues. This CDR3 is CASSQLNLDEQFF. The CDR3 nucleotides are TGTGCCAGCAGCCAACTAAACCTCGATGAGCAGTTCTTC.

The chain is built from TRBV12-3 or TRBV12-4 and TRBJ2-3; tentatively, D is TRBD2 (7 bases). The CDR3 is 13 residues long. The ends were cut back, 8 bases at V and 4 bases at J, with 13 bases in the middle. The chain's CDR3 is CASSGGGADTQYF. DNA of the CDR3: TGTGCCAGCTCGGGGGGCGGAGCAGATACGCAGTATTTT.

The V and J genes are TRBV7-3 and TRBJ2-2, with D tentatively TRBD2 (6 bases). Germline V gene lookup returns CDR1 SGHTA and CDR2 FQGTGA. The CDR3 covers 16 residues. V lost 3 bases, J lost 6 bases, and 17 bases lay in between. As DNA, the CDR3 is TGTGCCAGCAGCTTGAAGGGGCGGGGTCTCTCCGGGGAGCTGTTTTTT. Amino acids: CASSLKGRGLSGELFF.

J is TRBJ2-7 and V is TRBV3-1 (or the pseudogene TRBV3-2); 10 nucleotides line up with TRBD1. With 2 bases clipped from V and 2 bases from J, the junction kept 9 bases outside the gene matches. Germline V gene lookup returns CDR1 LGHDT and CDR2 YNNKEL (reference sequence). The CDR3 runs 17 residues. This chain's CDR3 is CASSQTSLGTGAYEQYF. Here the CDR3 DNA reads TGTGCCAGCAGCCAAACTTCATTGGGGACAGGGGCCTACGAGCAGTACTTC.